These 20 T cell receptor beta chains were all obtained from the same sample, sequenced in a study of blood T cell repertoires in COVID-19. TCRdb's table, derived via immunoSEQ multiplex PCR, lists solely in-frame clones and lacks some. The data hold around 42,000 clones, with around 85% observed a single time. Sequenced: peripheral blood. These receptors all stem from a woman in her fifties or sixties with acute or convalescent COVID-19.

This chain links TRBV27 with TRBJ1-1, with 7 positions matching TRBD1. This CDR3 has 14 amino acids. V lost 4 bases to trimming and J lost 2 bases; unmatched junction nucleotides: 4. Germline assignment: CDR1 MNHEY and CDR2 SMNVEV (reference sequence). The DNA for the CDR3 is TGTGCCAGCAGTTCAAGGGGGCCTAACACTGAAGCTTTCTTT. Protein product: CASSSRGPNTEAFF.

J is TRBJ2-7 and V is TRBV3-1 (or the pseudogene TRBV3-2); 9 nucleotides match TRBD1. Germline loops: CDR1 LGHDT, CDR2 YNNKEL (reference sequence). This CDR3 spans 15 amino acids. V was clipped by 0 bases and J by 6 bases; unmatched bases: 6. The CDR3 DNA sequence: TGTGCCAGCAGCCAAGACTCTACAGGGGGCCTCGAGCAGTACTTC. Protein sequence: CASSQDSTGGLEQYF.

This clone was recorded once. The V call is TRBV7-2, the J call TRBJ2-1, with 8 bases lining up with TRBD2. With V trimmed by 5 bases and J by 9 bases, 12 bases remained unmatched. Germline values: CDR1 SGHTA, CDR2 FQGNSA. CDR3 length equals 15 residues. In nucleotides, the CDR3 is TGTGCCAGCAGCAGGGCCGTAGCGGGACTCGCTGAGCAGTTCTTC. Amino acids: CASSRAVAGLAEQFF.

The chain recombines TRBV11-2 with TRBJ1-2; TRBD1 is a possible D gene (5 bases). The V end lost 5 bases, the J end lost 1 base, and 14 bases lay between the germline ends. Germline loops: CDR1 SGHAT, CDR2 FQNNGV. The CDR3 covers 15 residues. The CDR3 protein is CASSRLGGINYGYTF. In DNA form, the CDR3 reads TGTGCCAGCAGCCGCCTGGGGGGGATTAACTATGGCTACACCTTC.

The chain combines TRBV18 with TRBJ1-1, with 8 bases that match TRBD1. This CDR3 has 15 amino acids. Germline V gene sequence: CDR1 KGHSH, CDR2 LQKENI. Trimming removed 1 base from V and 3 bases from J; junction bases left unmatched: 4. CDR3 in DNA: TGTGCCAGCTCACCACGGACAGGGAAGGACACTGAAGCTTTCTTT. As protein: CASSPRTGKDTEAFF.

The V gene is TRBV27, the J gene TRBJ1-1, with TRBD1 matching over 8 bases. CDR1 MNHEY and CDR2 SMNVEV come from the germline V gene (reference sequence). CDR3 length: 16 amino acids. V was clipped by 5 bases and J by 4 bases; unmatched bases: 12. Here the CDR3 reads CASSLRQGSVGTEAFF. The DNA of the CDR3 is TGTGCCAGCAGTCTACGACAGGGGAGCGTGGGCACTGAAGCTTTCTTT.

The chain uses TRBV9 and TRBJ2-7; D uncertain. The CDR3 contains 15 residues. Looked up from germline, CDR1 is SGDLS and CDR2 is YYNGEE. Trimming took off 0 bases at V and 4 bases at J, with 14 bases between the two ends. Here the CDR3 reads CASSVEIGPSYEQYF. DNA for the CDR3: TGTGCCAGCAGCGTAGAAATTGGTCCCAGTTACGAGCAGTACTTC.

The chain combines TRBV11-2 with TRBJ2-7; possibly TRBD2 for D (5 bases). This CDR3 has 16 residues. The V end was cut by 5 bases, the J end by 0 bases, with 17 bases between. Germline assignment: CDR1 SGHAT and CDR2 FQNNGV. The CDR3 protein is CASSRALRRSSYEQYF. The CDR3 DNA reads TGTGCCAGCAGCCGAGCTCTACGGAGGAGCTCCTACGAGCAGTACTTC. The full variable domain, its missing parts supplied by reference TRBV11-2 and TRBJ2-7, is EAGVAQSPRYKIIEKRQSVAFWCNPISGHATLYWYQQILGQGPKLLIQFQNNGVVDDSQLPKDRFSAERLKGVDSTLKIQPAKLEDSAVYLCASSRALRRSSYEQYFGPGTRLTVT.

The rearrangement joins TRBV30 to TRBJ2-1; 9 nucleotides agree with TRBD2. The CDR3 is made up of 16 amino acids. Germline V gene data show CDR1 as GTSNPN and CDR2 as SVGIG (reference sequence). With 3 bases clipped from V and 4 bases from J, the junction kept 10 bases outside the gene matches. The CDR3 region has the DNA TGTGCCTGGAGCAAGCGGGAGGCCCCCCCATACAATGAGCAGTTCTTC. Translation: CAWSKREAPPYNEQFF.

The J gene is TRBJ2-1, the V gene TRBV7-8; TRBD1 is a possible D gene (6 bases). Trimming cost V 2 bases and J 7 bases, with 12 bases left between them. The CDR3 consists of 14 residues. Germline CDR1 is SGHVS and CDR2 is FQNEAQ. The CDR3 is CASSLNPRGNEQFF. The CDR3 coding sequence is TGTGCCAGCAGCTTAAATCCCAGGGGAAATGAGCAGTTCTTC.

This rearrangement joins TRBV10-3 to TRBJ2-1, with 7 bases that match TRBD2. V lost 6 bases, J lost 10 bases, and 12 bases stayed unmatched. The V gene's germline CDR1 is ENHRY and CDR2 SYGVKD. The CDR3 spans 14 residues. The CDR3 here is CAIRGSGGKVEQFF. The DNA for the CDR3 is TGTGCCATCAGGGGTTCGGGGGGTAAGGTAGAGCAGTTCTTC.

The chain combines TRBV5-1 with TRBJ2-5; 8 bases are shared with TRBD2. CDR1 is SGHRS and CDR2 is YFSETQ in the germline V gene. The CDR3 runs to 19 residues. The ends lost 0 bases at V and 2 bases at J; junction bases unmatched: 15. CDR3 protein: CASSLGLAPVGSNQETQYF. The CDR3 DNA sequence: TGCGCCAGCAGCTTGGGACTAGCGCCGGTCGGGTCAAATCAAGAGACCCAGTACTTC.

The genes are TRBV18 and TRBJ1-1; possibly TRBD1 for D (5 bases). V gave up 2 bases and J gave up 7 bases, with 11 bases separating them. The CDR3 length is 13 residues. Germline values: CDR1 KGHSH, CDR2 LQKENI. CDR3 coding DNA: TGTGCCAGCTCACCAGACTTACAGGTTGAAGCTTTCTTT. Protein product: CASSPDLQVEAFF.

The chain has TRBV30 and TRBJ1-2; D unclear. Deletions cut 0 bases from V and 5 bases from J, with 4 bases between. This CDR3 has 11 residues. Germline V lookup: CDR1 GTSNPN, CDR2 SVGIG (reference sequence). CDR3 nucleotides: TGTGCCTGGAGTGTACAGTATGGCTACACCTTC. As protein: CAWSVQYGYTF.

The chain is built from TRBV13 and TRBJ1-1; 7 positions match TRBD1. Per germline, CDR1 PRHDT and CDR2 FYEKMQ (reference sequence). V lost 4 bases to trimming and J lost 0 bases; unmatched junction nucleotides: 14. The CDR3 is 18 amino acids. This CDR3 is CASSSLRGVIGMNTEAFF. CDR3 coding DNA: TGTGCCAGCAGCTCCCTCAGGGGGGTTATAGGAATGAACACTGAAGCTTTCTTT.

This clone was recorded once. CDR3 residues: CACNLRRGLAGKSSYNEQFF. DNA for the CDR3: TGTGCCTGTAATCTGCGGAGGGGACTAGCGGGTAAGAGCTCCTACAATGAGCAGTTCTTC. The chain couples TRBV30 to TRBJ2-1; 12 bases align to TRBD2. The CDR3 extends over 20 amino acids. Germline lookup yields CDR1 GTSNPN and CDR2 SVGIG (reference sequence). After removal of 6 bases from V and 0 bases from J, the junction contained 18 bases not matched to a gene.

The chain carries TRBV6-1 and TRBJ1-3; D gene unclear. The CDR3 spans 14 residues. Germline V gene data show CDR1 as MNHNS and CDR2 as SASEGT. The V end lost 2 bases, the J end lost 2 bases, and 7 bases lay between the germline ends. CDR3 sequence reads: CASSESVPGNTIYF. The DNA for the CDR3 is TGTGCCAGCAGTGAATCGGTCCCTGGAAACACCATATATTTT.

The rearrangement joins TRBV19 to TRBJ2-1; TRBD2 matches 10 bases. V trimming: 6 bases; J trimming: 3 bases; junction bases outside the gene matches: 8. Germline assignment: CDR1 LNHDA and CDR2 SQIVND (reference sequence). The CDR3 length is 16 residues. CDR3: CASRTGTSENYNEQFF. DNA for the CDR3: TGTGCCAGTAGGACCGGGACTAGCGAGAACTACAATGAGCAGTTCTTC.

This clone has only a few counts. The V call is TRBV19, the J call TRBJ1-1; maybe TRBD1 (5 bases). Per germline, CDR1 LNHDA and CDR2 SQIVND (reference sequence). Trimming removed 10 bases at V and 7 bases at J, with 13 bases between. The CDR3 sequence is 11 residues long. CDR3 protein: CATIRRGEAFF. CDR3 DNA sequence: TGTGCCACCATAAGAAGGGGTGAAGCTTTCTTT.

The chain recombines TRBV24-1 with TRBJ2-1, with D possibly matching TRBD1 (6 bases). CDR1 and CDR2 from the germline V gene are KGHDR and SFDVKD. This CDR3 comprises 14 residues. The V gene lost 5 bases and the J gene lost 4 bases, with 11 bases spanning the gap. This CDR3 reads CATSAWTDYNEQFF. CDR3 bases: TGTGCCACCAGTGCCTGGACAGATTACAATGAGCAGTTCTTC.